Each of the 21 T cell receptor beta chains below was sequenced from the same sample in a study of cytomegalovirus exposure and HLA in healthy donors. Assay: immunoSEQ multiplex PCR; the TCRdb copy retains only in-frame clones and omits some. The sample consists of roughly 250,000 clones, approximately 90% of them appearing once. Sequencing input: PBMCs. The receptors derive from a man aged 18 to 30 in good health and CMV-seronegative.

This sequence joins TRBV7-2 and TRBJ1-2; D uncertain. Deletions cut 3 bases from V and 6 bases from J, with 11 bases between. Germline V CDR1 and CDR2: SGHTA, FQGNSA. The CDR3 totals 13 residues. The CDR3 sequence is CASSLRGSHGYTF. The DNA for the CDR3 is TGTGCCAGCAGCTTGCGGGGATCGCATGGCTACACCTTC.

V usage is TRBV5-4 and J usage is TRBJ2-7, with D possibly TRBD1 on 6 matching bases. This CDR3 has 13 residues. V gave up 4 bases and J gave up 2 bases, with 10 bases separating them. Germline CDR1 reads SGHNT; CDR2 reads YYREEE (reference sequence). CDR3 region: CASSGGTTYEQYF. For the CDR3, the DNA is TGTGCCAGCAGCGGTGGGACAACCTACGAGCAGTACTTC. The variable domain in full, with the rest retrieved from reference TRBV5-4 and TRBJ2-7, is ETGVTQSPTHLIKTRGQQVTLRCSSQSGHNTVSWYQQALGQGPQFIFQYYREEENGRGNFPPRFSGLQFPNYSSELNVNALELDDSALYLCASSGGTTYEQYFGPGTRLTVT.

This chain joins TRBV28 and TRBJ1-5; the match to TRBD1 covers 8 bases. Trimming removed 7 bases from V and 5 bases from J; junction bases left unmatched: 7. Germline loops: CDR1 MDHEN, CDR2 SYDVKM. The CDR3 is 14 residues long. The DNA of the CDR3 is TGTGCCAGCAAGACCGGGACAGGTTATCAGCCCCAGCATTTT. It yields the protein CASKTGTGYQPQHF.

The V and J genes are TRBV10-1 and TRBJ2-7, with TRBD2 as a possible D gene (5 bases). Germline V gives CDR1 WNHNN, CDR2 SYGVQD (reference sequence). V lost 6 bases and J lost 1, with 13 bases in between. The CDR3 extends over 14 amino acids. As DNA, the CDR3 is TGCGCCAGCAGCGATGGACTGCCGTCCTACGAGCAGTACTTC. It is translated as CASSDGLPSYEQYF.

The CDR3 reads CASSYRGLTEAFF. The CDR3 DNA is TGTGCCAGCAGTTACAGGGGGCTCACTGAAGCTTTCTTT. The V gene is TRBV6-5, the J gene TRBJ1-1; 7 nucleotides agree with TRBD1. CDR1 is MNHEY and CDR2 is SVGAGI in the germline V gene. The ends lost 2 bases at V and 4 bases at J; junction bases unmatched: 1. The CDR3 loop spans 13 amino acids.

This chain links TRBV4-3 with TRBJ2-2, with D hard to call. From germline, CDR1 is LGHNA and CDR2 YSLEER. The V end was cut by 3 bases, the J end by 6 bases, with 17 bases between. The CDR3 has 16 residues. The DNA for the CDR3 is TGCGCCAGCAGCCAGTATGGCCCCATGTCGTCCGGGGAGCTGTTTTTT. This translates into CASSQYGPMSSGELFF.

V gene TRBV6-5 combines with J gene TRBJ1-1; TRBD1 matches at 7 bases. Trimming at V came to 6 bases and at J to 6 bases, leaving 4 bases not matched to a gene. The V gene's germline CDR1 is MNHEY and CDR2 SVGAGI. The CDR3 totals 12 residues. The CDR3 nucleotides read TGTGCCAGCAGATCCGGGACAGCTGAAGCTTTCTTT. It codes for CASRSGTAEAFF.

The V gene is TRBV4-1, the J gene TRBJ1-3; TRBD1 is a possible D gene (5 bases). Trimming pared 0 bases from V and 0 bases from J, leaving 6 bases between. This CDR3 has 15 amino acids. Germline V CDR1 and CDR2: MGHRA, YSYEKL. The CDR3 DNA reads TGCGCCAGCAGCCAAGAAGACAGCTCTGGAAACACCATATATTTT. Its translation: CASSQEDSSGNTIYF.

The chain has TRBV6-6 and TRBJ1-1; D is ambiguous. Germline V gene lookup returns CDR1 MNHNY and CDR2 SVGAGI (reference sequence). The CDR3 totals 15 residues. Trimming left V 5 bases short and J 0 bases short, with 13 bases between. CDR3 nucleotides: TGTGCCAGCAGTCTTGGGCGGGGAATGAACACTGAAGCTTTCTTT. Translating gives CASSLGRGMNTEAFF.

The chain joins TRBV30 to TRBJ2-1, with 9 bases matching TRBD2. Germline V CDR1 and CDR2: GTSNPN, SVGIG (reference sequence). This CDR3 contains 14 residues. V was pared by 0 bases and J by 8 bases, with 5 bases of the junction left unmatched. CDR3 in amino acids: CAWSVESGRYEQFF. The DNA of the CDR3 is TGTGCCTGGAGTGTTGAGAGCGGGAGGTATGAGCAGTTCTTC.

This sequence joins TRBV7-9 and TRBJ1-6; D is undetermined. The CDR3 runs 12 residues. Trimming removed 5 bases from V and 9 bases from J, with 8 bases in between. Germline CDR1 is SEHNR and CDR2 is FQNEAQ (reference sequence). CDR3 sequence: CASSRGLSPLHF. The CDR3 bases are TGTGCCAGCAGCCGTGGGCTTTCACCCCTCCACTTT. The full variable domain, completed using reference TRBV7-9 and TRBJ1-6, is DTGVSQNPRHKITKRGQNVTFRCDPISEHNRLYWYRQTLGQGPEFLTYFQNEAQLEKSRLLSDRFSAERPKGSFSTLEIQRTEQGDSAMYLCASSRGLSPLHFGNGTRLTVT.

Turning to this clone: The junction differs from germline at one of its ends, possibly a read error. This chain joins TRBV5-6 and TRBJ1-1; possible D gene TRBD1, 5 bases. Germline V gene lookup returns CDR1 SGHDT and CDR2 YYEEEE. This CDR3 comprises 16 residues. The chain's CDR3 is CASSFMQGPLNPEAFF. Here the CDR3 DNA reads TGTGCCAGCAGCTTTATGCAGGGTCCCCTGAACCCTGAAGCTTTCTTT.

The chain joins TRBV27 to TRBJ2-1; TRBD2 aligns across 8 bases. Trimming removed 5 bases from V and 10 bases from J; junction bases left unmatched: 4. Looked up from germline, CDR1 is MNHEY and CDR2 is SMNVEV (reference sequence). The CDR3 is 12 residues long. The CDR3 DNA follows: TGTGCCAGCAGTGGAATAGCGGGGGAGCAGTTCTTC. Translating gives CASSGIAGEQFF.

This chain connects TRBV4-3 to TRBJ1-3; D might be TRBD1 (6 bases). This CDR3 contains 14 residues. Deletions cut 4 bases from V and 1 base from J, with 8 bases between. Germline lookup yields CDR1 LGHNA and CDR2 YSLEER. This CDR3 reads CASSLTGSGNTIYF. For the CDR3, the DNA is TGCGCCAGCAGCCTTACAGGGTCTGGAAACACCATATATTTT.

The chain recombines TRBV11-2 with TRBJ2-7, with 10 positions matching TRBD2. This CDR3 is 16 amino acids long. Trimming at V came to 6 bases and at J to 2 bases, leaving 10 bases not matched to a gene. Germline values: CDR1 SGHAT, CDR2 FQNNGV. The CDR3 reads CASSPTSGALPYEQYF. CDR3 sequence (DNA): TGTGCCAGCAGTCCAACTAGCGGGGCTCTTCCCTACGAGCAGTACTTC.

This chain joins TRBV19 and TRBJ1-2; D remains unclear. V lost 7 bases, J lost 5 bases, and 14 bases lay in between. The CDR3 runs to 13 residues. The V gene's germline CDR1 is LNHDA and CDR2 SQIVND (reference sequence). CDR3 region: CASMTQEVYGYTF. The CDR3 DNA follows: TGTGCCAGTATGACGCAGGAGGTTTATGGCTACACCTTC.

The chain carries TRBV6-5 and TRBJ2-3; tentatively, D is TRBD2 (5 bases). The CDR3 extends over 14 amino acids. V gave up 0 bases and J gave up 5 bases, with 9 bases separating them. Germline V gives CDR1 MNHEY, CDR2 SVGAGI. In nucleotides, the CDR3 is TGTGCCAGCAGTTACTCGCGGGTTGTAGATACGCAGTATTTT. Its protein is CASSYSRVVDTQYF.

V and J are TRBV7-8 and TRBJ2-2; 8 bases match TRBD2. Unmatched junction bases numbered 11, after V lost 8 bases and J lost 3 bases. Germline V gene lookup returns CDR1 SGHVS and CDR2 FQNEAQ. The CDR3 runs 16 residues. CDR3 sequence (DNA): TGTGCCAGCGGACCCTCCTTAGCGGGACACACCGGGGAGCTGTTTTTT. It codes for CASGPSLAGHTGELFF.

V usage is TRBV28 and J usage is TRBJ2-7, with 9 bases that match TRBD1. The CDR3 totals 16 residues. The V and J ends lost 4 bases and 1 base, in that order; junction bases with no gene match: 8. Germline values: CDR1 MDHEN, CDR2 SYDVKM. The CDR3 coding sequence is TGTGCCAGCAGTTCTTGGGACAGGGACCCTTCCTACGAGCAGTACTTC. It encodes CASSSWDRDPSYEQYF. The whole variable domain, remainder taken from reference TRBV28 and TRBJ2-7, is DVKVTQSSRYLVKRTGEKVFLECVQDMDHENMFWYRQDPGLGLRLIYFSYDVKMKEKGDIPEGYSVSREKKERFSLILESASTNQTSMYLCASSSWDRDPSYEQYFGPGTRLTVT.

This clone came up once. The chain employs TRBV29-1 and TRBJ2-4; TRBD2 aligns across 7 bases. With 7 bases clipped from V and 8 bases from J, the junction kept 20 bases outside the gene matches. This CDR3 contains 16 residues. Germline values: CDR1 SQVTM, CDR2 ANQGSEA. The CDR3 DNA reads TGCAGCGCTCTTGGGGGGGATGACGGACGTGGGTACATTCAGTACTTC. Protein product: CSALGGDDGRGYIQYF.

This rearrangement joins TRBV9 to TRBJ1-2, with 12 bases matching TRBD1. Germline values: CDR1 SGDLS, CDR2 YYNGEE. There are 14 residues in the CDR3. Losses at the gene ends were 4 bases for V and 6 bases for J; bases not matched to a gene: 4. CDR3 in DNA: TGTGCCAGCAGCCCGGGACAGGGGGCCCATGGCTACACCTTC. Residues: CASSPGQGAHGYTF.